These 8 T cell receptor beta chains were all obtained from the same sample, sequenced in a study of blood T cells in healthy people across ages. A J-beta primer mix and a sample-barcoded 5' primer were used in a second PCR of roughly 6 to 12 cycles. Using its own MiXCR run on the 5' RACE reads, TCRdb lists one record per CDR3 protein. Seen here are about 1,800,000 distinct CDR3 sequences, roughly 30% observed once, and the top ten hold 7.7%. The specimen was blood. The receptors stem from a woman younger than 45 in good health.

About this clonotype itself: One end of the junction varies from germline; a read error may be responsible. The J gene is TRBJ2-3, the V gene TRBV9; perhaps TRBD1 as D (6 bases). This CDR3 region has 14 residues. Germline CDR1 is SGDLS and CDR2 is YYNGEE. CDR3 DNA: TGTGCCAGCAGCAGGAGCCAGGGGATGGATACGCAGTGTTTT. Its protein product is CASSRSQGMDTQCF.

This clonotype was observed a few times. V and J are TRBV4-3 and TRBJ2-1; TRBD2 aligns across 9 bases. The CDR3 sequence is 18 residues long. With V trimmed by 1 base and J by 0 bases, 7 bases remained unmatched. Germline V gives CDR1 LGHNA, CDR2 YSLEER. DNA for the CDR3: TGCGCCAGCAGCCAAGGTGCGGGGGGGGTTAGCTCCTACAATGAGCAGTTCTTC. Translation gives CASSQGAGGVSSYNEQFF.

This clonotype was seen a few times. The rearrangement joins TRBV18 to TRBJ1-4, with TRBD1 matching over 9 bases. Losses at the gene ends were 2 bases for V and 8 bases for J; bases not matched to a gene: 6. Germline-derived CDR1 and CDR2 are KGHSH and LQKENI. The CDR3 consists of 15 residues. CDR3 in amino acids: CASSPVKDRGEKLFF. In nucleotides, the CDR3 is TGTGCCAGCTCACCAGTCAAGGACAGGGGCGAAAAACTGTTTTTT.

The chain uses TRBV7-2 and TRBJ1-1, with D perhaps TRBD1 (6 bases). Trimming pared 3 bases from V and 3 bases from J, leaving 11 bases between. The length of the CDR3 is 14 residues. CDR1 and CDR2 from the germline V gene are SGHTA and FQGNSA. The CDR3 loop is CASSFRGGDTEAFF. In DNA form, the CDR3 reads TGTGCCAGCAGCTTCCGGGGGGGCGACACTGAAGCTTTCTTT.

The chain employs TRBV6-6 and TRBJ2-4, with a weak D call TRBD1 (5 bases). The J call may be incorrect, as the DNA end agrees better with TRBJ2-7. The germline V gene encodes CDR1 MNHNY and CDR2 SVGAGI (reference sequence). There are 16 residues in the CDR3. The CDR3 DNA reads TGTGCCAGCAGTTACGCTTTATTAGGGGTGATTGGCGAGCAGTACTTC. Its translation: CASSYALLGVIGEQYF.

This clonotype was seen only a few times. The rearrangement joins TRBV5-1 to TRBJ2-7, with 10 bases matching TRBD1. This CDR3 is 14 amino acids long. The trim removed 5 bases at V and 5 bases at J, leaving 7 bases unmatched. Germline V gene sequence: CDR1 SGHRS, CDR2 YFSETQ. The CDR3 DNA sequence: TGCGCCAGCAGAGGACAGGGGGGGAACCACGAGCAGTACTTC. It encodes CASRGQGGNHEQYF.

The rearrangement uses TRBV9 and TRBJ1-5; D gene uncertain. V dropped 0 bases and J dropped 0 bases, with 10 bases sitting between them. This CDR3 contains 16 residues. Germline loops: CDR1 SGDLS, CDR2 YYNGEE. CDR3 DNA: TGTGCCAGCAGCGTAGTCGGCCGCGGTAGCAATCAGCCCCAGCATTTT. Translated: CASSVVGRGSNQPQHF. Full variable domain (missing parts from reference TRBV9 and TRBJ1-5): DSGVTQTPKHLITATGQRVTLRCSPRSGDLSVYWYQQSLDQGLQFLIQYYNGEERAKGNILERFSAQQFPDLHSELNLSSLELGDSALYFCASSVVGRGSNQPQHFGDGTRLSIL.

In this sample, this clonotype turned up a few times. Germline is not matched at one junction end, which may reflect a read error. This chain links TRBV20-1 with TRBJ1-2; TRBD1 agrees at 8 bases. The CDR3 spans 14 residues. CDR1 is DFQATT, CDR2 SNEGSKA, per germline (reference sequence). In DNA, the CDR3 is TGCAGTGCTAGATCGACAGGGGCTAACCATGGCTACACCTTC. The encoded protein is CSARSTGANHGYTF.